This T cell receptor beta chain originates from a study of shared clonotypes between healthy human individuals. Study findings and constraints: Across a few donors, naive CD4 shared around 5.1%, naive CD8 less than 4%, memory CD4 2% to 2.5%, memory CD8 under 0.5%.

As regards this clone: Its specificity is unknown.

Libraries were prepared by immunoSEQ multiplex PCR; TCRdb keeps only in-frame clonotypes and omits some of them. This sample carries about a million clones, around 76% of them seen once, and the ten largest clones take 1.4% to 1.5%. Germline V gene lookup returns CDR1 SGDLS and CDR2 YYNGEE. The CDR3 sequence is 16 residues long. J gave up 4 bases and V 0 bases, and 4 bases lay outside the gene matches. The source of this sequence is a man younger than 35 in good health. This rearrangement joins TRBV9 to TRBJ2-5, with 12 bases lining up with TRBD1. Sequenced input: memory CD4+ T cells sorted from blood. The sample's subset: CD45RA-negative fraction. The DNA for the CDR3 is TGTGCCAGCAGCGTAGAGGGGACAGGGGGCAGAGAGACCCAGTACTTC. Encoded protein: CASSVEGTGGRETQYF.